One and the same sample provided the 29 T cell receptor beta chains below, sequenced in a study of OX40 agonist ivuxolimab in advanced cancers. Library preparation was by the immunoSEQ multiplex PCR assay. This immuneACCESS table, as held by TCRdb, lists in-frame sequences with V and J called but not all clones. Of the missing ones, under half trace to an unresolved V gene in checked studies; the others have no known cause. For this sample the table gives fewer than 30,000 clones, of which roughly 80% were detected only once. Over 15% of the sample comes from the top ten. This material consisted of CD4+ or CD8+ T cells sorted from blood, taken in a trial of the OX40 agonist ivuxolimab. The receptors here all came from an adult with an advanced solid tumor such as melanoma, head and neck, liver or kidney cancer.

This sequence joins TRBV7-2 and TRBJ1-5; TRBD1 agrees at 7 bases. The CDR3 spans 15 residues. The V gene's germline CDR1 is SGHTA and CDR2 FQGNSA. J gave up 4 bases and V 1 base, and 4 bases lay outside the gene matches. CDR3: CASSLVGQPNQPQHF. The CDR3 bases are TGTGCCAGCAGCTTAGTGGGACAGCCAAATCAGCCCCAGCATTTT.

The chain has TRBV25-1 and TRBJ2-2, with TRBD2 matching over 7 bases. The V and J ends lost 7 bases and 3 bases, in that order; junction bases with no gene match: 8. The CDR3 consists of 15 residues. Germline V gives CDR1 MGHDK, CDR2 SYGVNS. The CDR3: CASTPKGGDTGELFF. DNA for the CDR3: TGTGCCAGCACGCCGAAGGGAGGGGACACCGGGGAGCTGTTTTTT.

The chain recombines TRBV2 with TRBJ2-5; 11 bases agree with TRBD2. Germline CDR1 and CDR2: SNHLY and FYNNEI. This CDR3 is built from 17 residues. The V segment lost 4 bases and the J segment 1 base; nucleotides outside the gene matches: 8. CDR3 bases: TGTGCCAGCAGTGTTTTGGCTAGCGGGGGGCTCCAAGAGACCCAGTACTTC. Translated, it gives CASSVLASGGLQETQYF. Based on the CDR3 plus reference TRBV2 and TRBJ2-5, the full variable domain is EPEVTQTPSHQVTQMGQEVILRCVPISNHLYFYWYRQILGQKVEFLVSFYNNEISEKSEIFDDQFSVERPDGSNFTLKIRSTKLEDSAMYFCASSVLASGGLQETQYFGPGTRLLVL.

The chain links TRBV6-5 to TRBJ2-2; 7 nucleotides line up with TRBD1. The CDR3 is 15 residues long. CDR1 and CDR2 from the germline V gene are MNHEY and SVGAGI. V dropped 5 bases and J dropped 7; count of bases not matched to a gene: 10. The CDR3 region has the DNA TGTGCCAGCAGTCCCTGGACAGGTCAAGGCGGGGAGCTGTTTTTT. Amino acids: CASSPWTGQGGELFF.

The chain is built from TRBV15 and TRBJ2-7, with 7 bases fitting TRBD1. CDR1 is LNHNV, CDR2 YYDKDF, per germline (reference sequence). The CDR3 runs 18 residues. With V trimmed by 5 bases and J by 1 base, 17 bases remained unmatched. The CDR3 sequence is CATSGWTTGTEDSYEQYF. The DNA for the CDR3 is TGTGCCACCAGCGGTTGGACGACAGGGACAGAAGATTCCTACGAGCAGTACTTC. Looking up the rest from reference TRBV15 and TRBJ2-7 gives the full variable domain: DAMVIQNPRYQVTQFGKPVTLSCSQTLNHNVMYWYQQKSSQAPKLLFHYYDKDFNNEADTPDNFQSRRPNTSFCFLDIRSPGLGDTAMYLCATSGWTTGTEDSYEQYFGPGTRLTVT.

This chain links TRBV7-6 with TRBJ2-7; D is unresolved. V was clipped by 5 bases and J by 2 bases, with 10 bases between them. Germline-derived CDR1 and CDR2 are SGHVS and FNYEAQ. The CDR3 extends over 13 amino acids. Here the CDR3 DNA reads TGTGCCAGCAGCGCAGGCCCGACCTACGAGCAGTACTTC. This codes for CASSAGPTYEQYF.

The CDR3 DNA is TGTGCCAGCAGTTTAAGACAGTCATCCTACGAGCAGTACTTC. This sequence encodes CASSLRQSSYEQYF. J is TRBJ2-7 and V is TRBV6-5, with a weak D call TRBD1 (5 bases). Germline V CDR1 and CDR2: MNHEY, SVGAGI. This CDR3 comprises 14 residues. V shed 4 bases and J shed 1 base, with 11 bases lying between them.

The CDR3 region is CAAGQRTDTQYF. In nucleotides, the CDR3 is TGTGCGGCTGGACAACGCACAGATACGCAGTATTTT. The rearrangement joins TRBV25-1 to TRBJ2-3; perhaps TRBD1 as D (5 bases). This CDR3 has 12 residues. Germline loops: CDR1 MGHDK, CDR2 SYGVNS.

V is TRBV28 and J is TRBJ2-3; TRBD2 matches at 7 bases. With 2 bases clipped from V and 0 bases from J, the junction kept 5 bases outside the gene matches. CDR1 and CDR2 from the germline V gene are MDHEN and SYDVKM. The CDR3 has 16 residues. CDR3 sequence reads: CASSLRASGSTDTQYF. CDR3 DNA sequence: TGTGCCAGCAGTTTAAGGGCTAGCGGAAGCACAGATACGCAGTATTTT.

There are a few counts of this clone. V usage is TRBV27 and J usage is TRBJ2-1; 8 positions agree with TRBD1. CDR3 length: 17 residues. CDR1 MNHEY and CDR2 SMNVEV come from the germline V gene (reference sequence). The J segment lost 8 bases and the V segment lost 0 bases, leaving 12 bases of the junction unmatched. CDR3 amino acids: CASSLSGPAGGRDEQFF. The CDR3 region has the DNA TGTGCCAGCAGTTTATCCGGTCCGGCAGGGGGCCGTGATGAGCAGTTCTTC.

This chain links TRBV5-6 with TRBJ2-4, with D unclear. The CDR3 has 18 amino acids. Deletions cut 4 bases from V and 0 bases from J, with 20 bases between. Germline-derived CDR1 and CDR2 are SGHDT and YYEEEE. In DNA form, the CDR3 reads TGTGCCAGCAGCCTGGACCCTAGAACCCCCCTAGCCAAAAACATTCAGTACTTC. It specifies CASSLDPRTPLAKNIQYF. The variable domain in full, completed from reference TRBV5-6 and TRBJ2-4, reads DAGVTQSPTHLIKTRGQQVTLRCSPKSGHDTVSWYQQALGQGPQFIFQYYEEEERQRGNFPDRFSGHQFPNYSSELNVNALLLGDSALYLCASSLDPRTPLAKNIQYFGAGTRLSVL.

V gene TRBV5-1 combines with J gene TRBJ2-5; 8 nucleotides match TRBD1. Germline V gene lookup returns CDR1 SGHRS and CDR2 YFSETQ. This CDR3 contains 11 residues. V lost 9 bases to trimming and J lost 5 bases; unmatched junction nucleotides: 3. The CDR3: CATRTGETQYF. The CDR3 region has the DNA TGCGCCACTCGGACAGGGGAGACCCAGTACTTC. Full variable domain (missing parts from reference TRBV5-1 and TRBJ2-5): KAGVTQTPRYLIKTRGQQVTLSCSPISGHRSVSWYQQTPGQGLQFLFEYFSETQRNKGNFPGRFSGRQFSNSRSEMNVSTLELGDSALYLCATRTGETQYFGPGTRLLVL.

The genes are TRBV12-5 and TRBJ2-2; D is ambiguous. Germline CDR1 and CDR2: LGHNT and FRNRAP. The CDR3 is 13 amino acids. The CDR3 reads CATTGLMTGELFF. Written as DNA, the CDR3 is TGTGCCACGACCGGGTTGATGACCGGGGAGCTGTTTTTT.

The chain combines TRBV28 with TRBJ1-1, with D perhaps matching TRBD1 (6 bases). CDR3 length equals 14 residues. V gave up 8 bases and J gave up 0 bases, with 13 bases separating them. Germline V gene sequence: CDR1 MDHEN, CDR2 SYDVKM. The CDR3 nucleotides are TGTGCCAGCCTGAGGGGGGTCGTGAACACTGAAGCTTTCTTT. It encodes CASLRGVVNTEAFF.

V usage is TRBV4-1 and J usage is TRBJ2-4; 9 positions agree with TRBD1. V lost 2 bases, J lost 3 bases, and 8 bases stayed unmatched. The CDR3 runs 17 residues. Germline lookup yields CDR1 MGHRA and CDR2 YSYEKL. CDR3 nucleotides: TGCGCCAGCAGCCAATGGTCCGAGACAGGGGGCAAAAACATTCAGTACTTC. It encodes CASSQWSETGGKNIQYF.

The chain carries TRBV25-1 and TRBJ2-5; D may match TRBD1 or TRBD2 (5 bases each). V shed 0 bases and J shed 3 bases, with 8 bases lying between them. This CDR3 is built from 14 residues. Germline V gene sequence: CDR1 MGHDK, CDR2 SYGVNS. CDR3 nucleotide sequence: TGTGCCAGCAGTGAATACGAGGGGAAAGAGACCCAGTACTTC. This translates into CASSEYEGKETQYF.

The J gene is TRBJ2-7, the V gene TRBV9, with D possibly being TRBD1 (7 bases). The CDR3 totals 12 residues. V lost 4 bases, J lost 4 bases, and 9 bases lay in between. CDR1 and CDR2 from the germline V gene are SGDLS and YYNGEE. The CDR3 spells CASSPGGYEQYF. The CDR3 DNA reads as TGTGCCAGCAGCCCAGGGGGGTACGAGCAGTACTTC.

The chain employs TRBV7-9 and TRBJ2-1; weak D call: TRBD2 (5 bases). Germline V CDR1 and CDR2: SEHNR, FQNEAQ (reference sequence). CDR3 length equals 15 residues. The V end was cut by 2 bases, the J end by 6 bases, with 14 bases between. The CDR3 DNA sequence: TGTGCCAGCAGCTTAATCGCTAGCTGGGGCAATGAGCAGTTCTTC. Translating gives CASSLIASWGNEQFF.

The chain links TRBV28 to TRBJ2-5; TRBD1 matches 11 bases. The CDR3 spans 15 residues. Germline V gives CDR1 MDHEN, CDR2 SYDVKM. With 6 bases clipped from V and 5 bases from J, the junction kept 8 bases outside the gene matches. This CDR3 is CASRTLDRGPETQYF. The CDR3 DNA reads TGTGCCAGCAGAACATTGGACAGGGGGCCGGAGACCCAGTACTTC.

The chain recombines TRBV6-6 with TRBJ1-1; D is uncertain. Germline CDR1 MNHNY, CDR2 SVGAGI (reference sequence). Trimming cost V 0 bases and J 7 bases, with 3 bases left between them. This CDR3 spans 11 amino acids. CDR3 DNA sequence: TGTGCCAGCAGTTACTCAGATGAAGCTTTCTTT. Translated, it gives CASSYSDEAFF.

The count of this clone is one. The V gene is TRBV27, the J gene TRBJ1-2; D may be TRBD1 (5 bases). From germline, CDR1 is MNHEY and CDR2 SMNVEV (reference sequence). The CDR3 length is 14 residues. V lost 2 bases and J 4 bases, leaving 11 bases between the germline ends. The CDR3 loop reads CASSLGPGLYGYTF. CDR3 bases: TGTGCCAGCAGTTTAGGGCCGGGGCTCTATGGCTACACCTTC.

The chain carries TRBV27 and TRBJ2-7; D remains unclear. V was cut by 8 bases and J by 6 bases, with 14 bases left in between. CDR1 and CDR2 (germline): MNHEY, SMNVEV (reference sequence). CDR3 length: 12 residues. CDR3 coding DNA: TGTGCCAGCGGGATCTCTACCTCCGAGCAGTACTTC. Translated: CASGISTSEQYF.

This clone was seen only a few times. As DNA, the CDR3 is TGTGCCAGCAGCTCCCGCTCCCGGGACAGGGACTCCTACGAGCAGTACTTC. This codes for CASSSRSRDRDSYEQYF. V and J are TRBV11-3 and TRBJ2-7; 9 positions match TRBD1. Per the germline V gene, CDR1 is SGHNT and CDR2 is YENEEA. CDR3 length: 17 residues. Trimming at V came to 4 bases and at J to 0 bases, leaving 10 bases not matched to a gene.

The chain employs TRBV21-1 and TRBJ1-2. TRBV21-1 is flagged as a pseudogene. The CDR3 sequence is 15 residues long. The CDR3 DNA is TGTGCCAGCAGCAAAGACTGGGTCAGACACTATGGCTACACCTTC. It translates to CASSKDWVRHYGYTF.

As DNA, the CDR3 is TGTGCCAGCACTCCTCTAGCGGGAGGCTACGAGCAGTACTTC. This encodes CASTPLAGGYEQYF. The genes are TRBV6-1 and TRBJ2-7; 11 positions match TRBD2. The CDR3 spans 14 residues. The V gene end was trimmed by 7 bases and the J gene end by 3 bases; junction bases not matched to a gene: 5. The germline V gene has CDR1 MNHNS and CDR2 SASEGT.

The V call is TRBV4-1, the J call TRBJ2-3; 12 bases are shared with TRBD2. The CDR3 is made up of 17 amino acids. The ends lost 3 bases at V and 2 bases at J; junction bases unmatched: 6. Germline V gene lookup returns CDR1 MGHRA and CDR2 YSYEKL. The CDR3 spells CASSHSRTSGTTDTQYF. The CDR3 DNA reads TGCGCCAGCAGCCATAGCAGGACTAGCGGGACCACAGATACGCAGTATTTT.

This rearrangement joins TRBV4-2 to TRBJ2-1; TRBD2 matches at 9 bases. V trimming: 5 bases; J trimming: 2 bases; junction bases outside the gene matches: 4. The CDR3 covers 15 residues. From germline, CDR1 is LGHNA and CDR2 YNFKEQ. The CDR3 loop is CASSSSGNTYNEQFF. The CDR3 DNA reads as TGTGCCAGCAGCTCTAGCGGGAATACCTACAATGAGCAGTTCTTC.

The rearrangement joins TRBV2 to TRBJ2-2, with 10 bases matching TRBD2. Unmatched junction bases numbered 7, after V lost 4 bases and J lost 2 bases. Germline V gives CDR1 SNHLY, CDR2 FYNNEI. The CDR3 is 17 amino acids. The CDR3 nucleotides read TGTGCCAGCAGTGGACCTAGCGGGGGTTCCAACACCGGGGAGCTGTTTTTT. Translating gives CASSGPSGGSNTGELFF.

The chain recombines TRBV7-8 with TRBJ2-7; 10 bases are shared with TRBD1. The length of the CDR3 is 15 residues. V shed 4 bases, J shed 2 bases, and the junction held 5 bases outside the gene matches. Looked up from germline, CDR1 is SGHVS and CDR2 is FQNEAQ. CDR3 sequence reads: CASSSGTGATYEQYF. The CDR3 DNA sequence: TGTGCCAGCAGCTCCGGGACAGGGGCAACCTACGAGCAGTACTTC.